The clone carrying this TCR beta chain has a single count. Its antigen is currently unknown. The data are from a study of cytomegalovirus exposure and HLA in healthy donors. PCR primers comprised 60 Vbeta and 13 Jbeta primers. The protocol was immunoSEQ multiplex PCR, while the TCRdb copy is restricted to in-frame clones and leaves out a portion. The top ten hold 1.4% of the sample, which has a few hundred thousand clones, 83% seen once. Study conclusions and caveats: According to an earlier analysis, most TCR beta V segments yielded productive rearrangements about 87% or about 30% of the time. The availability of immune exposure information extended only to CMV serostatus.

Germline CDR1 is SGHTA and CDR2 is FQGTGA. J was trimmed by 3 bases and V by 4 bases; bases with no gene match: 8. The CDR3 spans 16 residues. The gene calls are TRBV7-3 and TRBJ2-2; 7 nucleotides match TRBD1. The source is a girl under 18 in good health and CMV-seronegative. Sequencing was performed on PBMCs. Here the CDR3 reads CASSYAGGLYTGELFF. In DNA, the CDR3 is TGTGCCAGCAGCTACGCAGGGGGTTTGTACACCGGGGAGCTGTTTTTT.